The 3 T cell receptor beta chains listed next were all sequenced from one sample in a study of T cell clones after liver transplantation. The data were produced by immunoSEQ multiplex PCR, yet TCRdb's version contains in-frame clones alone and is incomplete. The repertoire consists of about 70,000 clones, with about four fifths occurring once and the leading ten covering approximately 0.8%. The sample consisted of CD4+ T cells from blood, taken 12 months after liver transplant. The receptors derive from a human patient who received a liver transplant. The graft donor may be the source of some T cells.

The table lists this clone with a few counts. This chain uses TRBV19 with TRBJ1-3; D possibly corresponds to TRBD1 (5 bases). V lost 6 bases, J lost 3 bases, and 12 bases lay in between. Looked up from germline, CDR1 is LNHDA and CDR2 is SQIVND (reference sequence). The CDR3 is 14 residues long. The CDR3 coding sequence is TGTGCCAGTAGATTACAGGCGGATGGAAACACCATATATTTT. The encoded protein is CASRLQADGNTIYF.

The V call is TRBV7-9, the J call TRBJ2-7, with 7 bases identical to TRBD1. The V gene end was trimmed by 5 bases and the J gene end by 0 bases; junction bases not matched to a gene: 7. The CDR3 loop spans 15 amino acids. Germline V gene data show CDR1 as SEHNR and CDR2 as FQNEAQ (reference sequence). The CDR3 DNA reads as TGTGCCAGCAGCCCGTGGACAGGCAGCTCCTACGAGCAGTACTTC. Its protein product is CASSPWTGSSYEQYF.

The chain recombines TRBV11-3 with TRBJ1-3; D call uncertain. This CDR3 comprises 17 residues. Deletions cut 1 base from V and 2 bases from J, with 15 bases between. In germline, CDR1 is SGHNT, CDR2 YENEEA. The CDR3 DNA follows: TGTGCCAGCAGCTTAGTTCCGGCGGTTAGGGCTGGAAACACCATATATTTT. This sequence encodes CASSLVPAVRAGNTIYF.